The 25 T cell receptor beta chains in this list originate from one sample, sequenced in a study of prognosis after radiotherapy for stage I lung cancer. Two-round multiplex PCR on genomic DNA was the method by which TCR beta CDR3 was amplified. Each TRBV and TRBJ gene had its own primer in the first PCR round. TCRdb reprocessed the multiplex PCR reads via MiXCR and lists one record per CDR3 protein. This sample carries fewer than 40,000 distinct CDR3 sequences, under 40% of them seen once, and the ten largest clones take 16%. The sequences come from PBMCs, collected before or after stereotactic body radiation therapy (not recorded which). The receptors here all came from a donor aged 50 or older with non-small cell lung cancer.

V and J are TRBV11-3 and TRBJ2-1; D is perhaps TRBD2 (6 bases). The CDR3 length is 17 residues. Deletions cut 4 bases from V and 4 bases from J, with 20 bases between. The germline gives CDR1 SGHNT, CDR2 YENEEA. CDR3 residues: CASSSTPGTGLYNEQFF. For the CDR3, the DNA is TGTGCCAGCAGCTCCACACCCGGGACTGGTCTGTACAATGAGCAGTTCTTC.

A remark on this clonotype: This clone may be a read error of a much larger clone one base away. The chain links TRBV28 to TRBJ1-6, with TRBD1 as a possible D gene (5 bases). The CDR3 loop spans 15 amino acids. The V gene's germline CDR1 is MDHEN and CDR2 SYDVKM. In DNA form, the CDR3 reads TGTGCCAGCAGTTCCCCGGGACGGAGTTATTCACACCTCCACTTT. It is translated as CASSSPGRSYSHLHF.

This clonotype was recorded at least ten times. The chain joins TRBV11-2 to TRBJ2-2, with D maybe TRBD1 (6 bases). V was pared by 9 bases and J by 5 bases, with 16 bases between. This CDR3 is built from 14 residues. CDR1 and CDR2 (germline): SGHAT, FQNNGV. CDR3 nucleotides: TGTGCCAGTAGCCAGGGGACGGAAACCGGGGAGCTGTTTTTT. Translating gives CASSQGTETGELFF.

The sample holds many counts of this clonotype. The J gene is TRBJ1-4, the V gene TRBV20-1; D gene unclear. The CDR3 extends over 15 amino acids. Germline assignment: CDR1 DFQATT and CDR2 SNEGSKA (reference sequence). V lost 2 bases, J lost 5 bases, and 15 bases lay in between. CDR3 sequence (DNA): TGCAGTGCTAGAAACCTGGCAGCGAAAAATGAAAAACTGTTTTTT. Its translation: CSARNLAAKNEKLFF.

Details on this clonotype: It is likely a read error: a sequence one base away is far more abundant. Here the CDR3 DNA reads TGTGCCAGCATCCTAGGGGTCCACGAGCAGTACTTC. Its translation: CASILGVHEQYF. The chain has TRBV6-8 and TRBJ2-7; maybe TRBD1 (5 bases). CDR1 is MNHGY and CDR2 is SAAAGT in the germline V gene. This CDR3 region has 12 residues. The V and J ends lost 7 bases and 5 bases respectively, with 12 bases between them.

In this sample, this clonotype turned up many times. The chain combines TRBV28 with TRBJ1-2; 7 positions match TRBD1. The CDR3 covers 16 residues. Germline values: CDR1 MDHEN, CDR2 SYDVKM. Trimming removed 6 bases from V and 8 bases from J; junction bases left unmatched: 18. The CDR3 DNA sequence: TGTGCCAGCAGCACGACACAGGGAATCAGGGGGAAGGGCTACACCTTC. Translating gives CASSTTQGIRGKGYTF.

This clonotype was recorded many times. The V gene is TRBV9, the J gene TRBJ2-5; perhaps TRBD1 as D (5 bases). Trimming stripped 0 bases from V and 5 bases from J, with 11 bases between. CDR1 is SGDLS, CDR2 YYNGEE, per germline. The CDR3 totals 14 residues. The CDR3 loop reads CASSVGGSKETQYF. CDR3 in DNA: TGTGCCAGCAGCGTAGGGGGCTCCAAGGAGACCCAGTACTTC.

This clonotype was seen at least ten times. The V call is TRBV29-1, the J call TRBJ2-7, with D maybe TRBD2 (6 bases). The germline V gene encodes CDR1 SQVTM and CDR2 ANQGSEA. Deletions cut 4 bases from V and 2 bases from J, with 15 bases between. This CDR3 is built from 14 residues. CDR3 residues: CSVAGDGGTYEQYF. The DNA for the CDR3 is TGCAGCGTTGCGGGGGATGGCGGAACCTACGAGCAGTACTTC.

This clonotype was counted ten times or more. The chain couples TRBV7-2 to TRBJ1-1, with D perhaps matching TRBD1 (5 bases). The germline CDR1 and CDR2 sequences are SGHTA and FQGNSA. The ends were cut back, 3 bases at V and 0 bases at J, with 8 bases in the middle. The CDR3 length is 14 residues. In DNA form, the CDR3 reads TGTGCCAGCAGCTTTACAGGAGTGAACACTGAAGCTTTCTTT. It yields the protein CASSFTGVNTEAFF.

CDR3 amino acids: CASSPERANSPLHF. CDR3 DNA sequence: TGTGCCAGCAGCCCGGAGCGGGCTAATTCACCCCTCCACTTT. The V gene is TRBV6-4, the J gene TRBJ1-6; D is uncertain. CDR1 MRHNA and CDR2 SNTAGT come from the germline V gene. This CDR3 spans 14 amino acids. Trimming shortened V by 6 bases and J by 6 bases, and 12 bases separated the two germline ends.

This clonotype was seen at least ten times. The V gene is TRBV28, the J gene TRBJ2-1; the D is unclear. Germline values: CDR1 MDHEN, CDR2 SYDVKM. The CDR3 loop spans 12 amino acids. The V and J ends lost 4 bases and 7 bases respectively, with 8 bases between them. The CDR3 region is CASSWAKNEQFF. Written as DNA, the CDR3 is TGTGCCAGCAGTTGGGCCAAAAATGAGCAGTTCTTC.

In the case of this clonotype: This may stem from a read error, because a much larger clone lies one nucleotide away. The CDR3: CARSLGPSGGPYEQYF. The CDR3 DNA reads as TGTGCCAGAAGCTTAGGTCCTAGCGGGGGGCCTTACGAGCAGTACTTC. The chain links TRBV7-3 to TRBJ2-7; TRBD2 matches 11 bases. From germline, CDR1 is SGHTA and CDR2 FQGTGA. This CDR3 is 16 amino acids long.

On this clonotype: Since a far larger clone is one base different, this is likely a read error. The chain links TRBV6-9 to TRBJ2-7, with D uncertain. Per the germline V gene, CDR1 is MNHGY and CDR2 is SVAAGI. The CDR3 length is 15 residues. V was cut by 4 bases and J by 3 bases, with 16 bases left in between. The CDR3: CASSSIGLRFYEQYF. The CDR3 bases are TGTGCCAGCAGTTCCATCGGGTTGAGATTCTACGAGCAGTACTTC.

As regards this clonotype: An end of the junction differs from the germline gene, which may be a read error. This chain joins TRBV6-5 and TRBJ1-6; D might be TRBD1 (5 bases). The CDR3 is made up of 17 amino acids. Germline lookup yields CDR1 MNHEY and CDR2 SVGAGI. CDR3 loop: CASSYAEGDSYNSLLHF. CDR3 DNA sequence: TGTGCCAGCAGTTACGCAGAAGGGGACTCCTATAATTCACTCCTCCACTTT.

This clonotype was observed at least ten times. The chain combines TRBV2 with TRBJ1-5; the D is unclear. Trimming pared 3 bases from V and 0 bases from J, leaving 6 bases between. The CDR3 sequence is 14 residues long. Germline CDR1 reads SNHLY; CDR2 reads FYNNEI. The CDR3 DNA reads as TGTGCCAGCAGTGACAGTTATAGCAATCAGCCCCAGCATTTT. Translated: CASSDSYSNQPQHF.

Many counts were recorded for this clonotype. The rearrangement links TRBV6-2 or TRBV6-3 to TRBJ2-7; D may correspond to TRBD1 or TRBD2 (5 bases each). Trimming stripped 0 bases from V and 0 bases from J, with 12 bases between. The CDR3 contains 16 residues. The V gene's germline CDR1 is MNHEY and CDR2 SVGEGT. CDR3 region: CASSYSSGRFSYEQYF. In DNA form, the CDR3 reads TGTGCCAGCAGTTACTCCTCGGGACGGTTCTCCTACGAGCAGTACTTC.

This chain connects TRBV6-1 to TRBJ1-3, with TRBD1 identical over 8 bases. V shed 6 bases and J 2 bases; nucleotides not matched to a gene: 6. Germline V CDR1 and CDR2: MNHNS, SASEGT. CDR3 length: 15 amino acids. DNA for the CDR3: TGTGCCAGCAGCGCCCAGGGGGCGACTGGAAACACCATATATTTT. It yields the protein CASSAQGATGNTIYF.

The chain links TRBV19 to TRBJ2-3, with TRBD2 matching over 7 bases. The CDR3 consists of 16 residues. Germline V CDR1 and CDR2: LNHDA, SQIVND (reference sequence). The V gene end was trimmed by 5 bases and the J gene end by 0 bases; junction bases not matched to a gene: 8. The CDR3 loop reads CASSFPGGPSTDTQYF. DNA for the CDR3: TGTGCCAGTAGTTTCCCGGGGGGTCCTAGCACAGATACGCAGTATTTT.

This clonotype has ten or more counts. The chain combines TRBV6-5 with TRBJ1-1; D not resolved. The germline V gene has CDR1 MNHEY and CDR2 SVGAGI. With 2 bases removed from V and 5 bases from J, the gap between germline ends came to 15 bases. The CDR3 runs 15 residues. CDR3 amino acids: CASSYGGRGETEAFF. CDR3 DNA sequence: TGTGCCAGCAGTTACGGTGGCCGCGGGGAGACTGAAGCTTTCTTT.

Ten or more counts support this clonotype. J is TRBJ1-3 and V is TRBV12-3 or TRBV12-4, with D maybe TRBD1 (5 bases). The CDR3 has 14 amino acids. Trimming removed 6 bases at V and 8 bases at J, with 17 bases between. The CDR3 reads CASRLAGIGDTIYF. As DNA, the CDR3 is TGTGCCAGCAGACTGGCTGGGATAGGGGACACCATATATTTT.

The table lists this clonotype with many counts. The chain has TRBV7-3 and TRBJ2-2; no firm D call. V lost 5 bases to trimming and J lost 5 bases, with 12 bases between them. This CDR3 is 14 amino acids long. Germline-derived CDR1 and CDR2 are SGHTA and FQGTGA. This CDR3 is CASSLKSRTGELFF. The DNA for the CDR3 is TGTGCCAGCAGCCTGAAGTCTAGAACCGGGGAGCTGTTTTTT.

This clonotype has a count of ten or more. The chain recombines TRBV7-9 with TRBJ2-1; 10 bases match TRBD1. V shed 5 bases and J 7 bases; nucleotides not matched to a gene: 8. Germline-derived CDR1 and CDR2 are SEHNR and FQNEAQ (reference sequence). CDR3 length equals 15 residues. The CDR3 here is CASSLGQGERNEQFF. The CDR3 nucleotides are TGTGCCAGCAGCCTTGGACAGGGGGAGAGGAATGAGCAGTTCTTC.

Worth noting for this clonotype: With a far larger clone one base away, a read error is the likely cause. The CDR3 loop is CASMTGNTEAFF. CDR3 nucleotide sequence: TGTGCCAGCATGACGGGTAACACTGAAGCTTTCTTT. The chain has TRBV6-2 or TRBV6-3 and TRBJ1-1; D call uncertain. The CDR3 runs to 12 residues. Germline V lookup: CDR1 MNHEY, CDR2 SVGEGT. The ends were cut back, 7 bases at V and 2 bases at J, with 8 bases in the middle.

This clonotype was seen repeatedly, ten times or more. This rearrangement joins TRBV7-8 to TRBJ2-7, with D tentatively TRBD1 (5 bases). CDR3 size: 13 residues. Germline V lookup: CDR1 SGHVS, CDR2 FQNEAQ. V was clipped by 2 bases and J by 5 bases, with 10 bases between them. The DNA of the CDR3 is TGTGCCAGCAGCTTAAGCAGGGCCCACGAGCAGTACTTC. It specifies CASSLSRAHEQYF.

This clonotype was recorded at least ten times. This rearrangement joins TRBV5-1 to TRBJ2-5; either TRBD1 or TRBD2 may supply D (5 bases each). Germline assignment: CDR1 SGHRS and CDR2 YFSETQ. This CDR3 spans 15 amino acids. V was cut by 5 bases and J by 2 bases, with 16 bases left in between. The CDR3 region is CASRPVGVPQETQYF. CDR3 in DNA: TGCGCCAGCAGACCTGTGGGGGTCCCACAAGAGACCCAGTACTTC. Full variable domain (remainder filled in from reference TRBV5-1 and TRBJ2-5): KAGVTQTPRYLIKTRGQQVTLSCSPISGHRSVSWYQQTPGQGLQFLFEYFSETQRNKGNFPGRFSGRQFSNSRSEMNVSTLELGDSALYLCASRPVGVPQETQYFGPGTRLLVL.